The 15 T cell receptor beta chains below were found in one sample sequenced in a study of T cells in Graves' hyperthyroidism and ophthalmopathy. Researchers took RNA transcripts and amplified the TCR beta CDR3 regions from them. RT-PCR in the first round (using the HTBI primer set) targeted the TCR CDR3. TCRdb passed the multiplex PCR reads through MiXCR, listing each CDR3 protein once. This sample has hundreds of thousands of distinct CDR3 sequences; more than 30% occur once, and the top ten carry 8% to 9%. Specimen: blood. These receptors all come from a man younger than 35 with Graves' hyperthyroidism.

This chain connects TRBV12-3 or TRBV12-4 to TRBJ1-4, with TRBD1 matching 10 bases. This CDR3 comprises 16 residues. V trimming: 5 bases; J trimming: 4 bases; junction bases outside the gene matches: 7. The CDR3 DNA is TGTGCCAGCAGTGATGGGACAGGGGCAAGTAATGAAAAACTGTTTTTT. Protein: CASSDGTGASNEKLFF.

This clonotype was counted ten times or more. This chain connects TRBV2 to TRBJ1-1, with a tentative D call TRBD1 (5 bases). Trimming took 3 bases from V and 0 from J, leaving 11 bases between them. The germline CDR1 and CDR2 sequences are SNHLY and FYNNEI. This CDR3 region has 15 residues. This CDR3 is CASSDGKGMNTEAFF. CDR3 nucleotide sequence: TGTGCCAGCAGTGATGGTAAGGGGATGAACACTGAAGCTTTCTTT.

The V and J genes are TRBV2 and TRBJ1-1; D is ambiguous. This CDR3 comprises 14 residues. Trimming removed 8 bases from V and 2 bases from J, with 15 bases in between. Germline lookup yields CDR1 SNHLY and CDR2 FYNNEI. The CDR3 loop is CASPQWGVNTEAFF. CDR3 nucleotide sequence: TGTGCCAGCCCACAATGGGGAGTTAACACTGAAGCTTTCTTT.

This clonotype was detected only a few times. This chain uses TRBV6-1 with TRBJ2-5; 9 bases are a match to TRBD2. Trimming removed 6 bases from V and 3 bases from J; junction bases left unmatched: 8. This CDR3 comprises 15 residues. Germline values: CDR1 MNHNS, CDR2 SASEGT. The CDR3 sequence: CASSWISGGKETQYF. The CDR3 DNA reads TGTGCCAGCAGCTGGATTAGCGGGGGAAAAGAGACCCAGTACTTC.

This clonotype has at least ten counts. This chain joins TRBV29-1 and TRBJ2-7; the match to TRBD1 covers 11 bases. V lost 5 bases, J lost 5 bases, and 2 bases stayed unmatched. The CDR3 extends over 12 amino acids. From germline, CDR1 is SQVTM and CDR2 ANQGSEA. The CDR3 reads CSVSGQGDEQYF. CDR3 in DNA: TGCAGCGTTTCGGGACAGGGGGACGAGCAGTACTTC.

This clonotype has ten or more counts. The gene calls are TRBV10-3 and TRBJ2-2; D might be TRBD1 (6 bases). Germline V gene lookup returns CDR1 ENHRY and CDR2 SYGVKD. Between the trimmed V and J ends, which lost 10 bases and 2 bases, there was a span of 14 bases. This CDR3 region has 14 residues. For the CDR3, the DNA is TGTGCCACTCGGGACACCTCAAACACCGGGGAGCTGTTTTTT. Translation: CATRDTSNTGELFF.

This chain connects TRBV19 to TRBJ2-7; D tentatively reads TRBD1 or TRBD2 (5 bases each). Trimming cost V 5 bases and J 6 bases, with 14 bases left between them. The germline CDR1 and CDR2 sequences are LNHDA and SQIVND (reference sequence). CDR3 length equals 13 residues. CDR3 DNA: TGTGCCAGTAGTCGCAGGGACGCTTTCGAGCAGTACTTC. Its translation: CASSRRDAFEQYF. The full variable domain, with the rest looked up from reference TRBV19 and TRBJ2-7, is DGGITQSPKYLFRKEGQNVTLSCEQNLNHDAMYWYRQDPGQGLRLIYYSQIVNDFQKGDIAEGYSVSREKKESFPLTVTSAQKNPTAFYLCASSRRDAFEQYFGPGTRLTVT.

The CDR3 sequence: CASSDEFFGYTF. The CDR3 region has the DNA TGTGCCAGCAGTGATGAGTTTTTCGGCTACACCTTC. V usage is TRBV2 and J usage is TRBJ1-2; no clear D gene. Germline CDR1 SNHLY, CDR2 FYNNEI. Trimming left V 3 bases short and J 8 bases short, with 10 bases between. The CDR3 has 12 residues.

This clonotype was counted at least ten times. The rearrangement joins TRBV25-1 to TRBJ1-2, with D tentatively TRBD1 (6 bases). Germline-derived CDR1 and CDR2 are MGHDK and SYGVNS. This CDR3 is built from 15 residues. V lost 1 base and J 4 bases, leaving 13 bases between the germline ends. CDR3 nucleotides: TGTGCCAGCAGTGAATTCTTGGGACACCTCTATGGCTACACCTTC. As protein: CASSEFLGHLYGYTF.

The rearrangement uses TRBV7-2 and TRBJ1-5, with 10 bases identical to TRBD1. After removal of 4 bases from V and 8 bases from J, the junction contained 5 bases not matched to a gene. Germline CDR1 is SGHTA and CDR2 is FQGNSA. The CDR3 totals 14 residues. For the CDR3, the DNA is TGTGCCAGCAGCTCGACAGGGGGCTACGAGCCCCAGCATTTT. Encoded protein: CASSSTGGYEPQHF. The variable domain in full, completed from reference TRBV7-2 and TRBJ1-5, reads GAGVSQSPSNKVTEKGKDVELRCDPISGHTALYWYRQSLGQGLEFLIYFQGNSAPDKSGLPSDRFSAERTGGSVSTLTIQRTQQEDSAVYLCASSSTGGYEPQHFGDGTRLSIL.

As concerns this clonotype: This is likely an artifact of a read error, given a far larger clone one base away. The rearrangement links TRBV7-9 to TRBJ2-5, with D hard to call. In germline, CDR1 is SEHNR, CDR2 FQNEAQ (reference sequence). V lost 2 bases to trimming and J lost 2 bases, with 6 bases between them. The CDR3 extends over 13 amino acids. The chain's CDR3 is CASSLHLQETQYF. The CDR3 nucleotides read TGTGCCAGCAGCTTACATTTACAAGAGACCCAGTACTTC.

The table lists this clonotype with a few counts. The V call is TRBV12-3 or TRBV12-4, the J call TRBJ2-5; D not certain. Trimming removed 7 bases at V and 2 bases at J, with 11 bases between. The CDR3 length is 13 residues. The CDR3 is CASTIDLQETQYF. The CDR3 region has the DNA TGTGCCAGCACCATCGACTTACAAGAGACCCAGTACTTC.

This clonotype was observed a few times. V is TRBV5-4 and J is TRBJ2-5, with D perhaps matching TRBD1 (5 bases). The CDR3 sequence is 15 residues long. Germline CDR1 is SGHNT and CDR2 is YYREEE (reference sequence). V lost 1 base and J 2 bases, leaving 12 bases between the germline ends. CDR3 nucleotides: TGTGCCAGCAGCTTGACCACAGGAGAACAAGAGACCCAGTACTTC. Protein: CASSLTTGEQETQYF. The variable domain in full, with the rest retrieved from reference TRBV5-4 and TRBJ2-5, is ETGVTQSPTHLIKTRGQQVTLRCSSQSGHNTVSWYQQALGQGPQFIFQYYREEENGRGNFPPRFSGLQFPNYSSELNVNALELDDSALYLCASSLTTGEQETQYFGPGTRLLVL.

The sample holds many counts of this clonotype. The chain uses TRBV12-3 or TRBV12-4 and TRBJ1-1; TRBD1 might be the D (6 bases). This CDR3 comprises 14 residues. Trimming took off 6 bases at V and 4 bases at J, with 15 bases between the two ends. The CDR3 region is CASRSTGSPTEAFF. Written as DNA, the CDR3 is TGTGCCAGCAGGTCTACAGGGTCGCCCACTGAAGCTTTCTTT.

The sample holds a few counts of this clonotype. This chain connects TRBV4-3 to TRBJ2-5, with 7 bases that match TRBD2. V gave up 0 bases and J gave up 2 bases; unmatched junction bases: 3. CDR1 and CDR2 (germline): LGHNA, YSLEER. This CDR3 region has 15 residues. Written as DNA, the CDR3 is TGCGCCAGCAGCCAAGATAGCGGGTTTCAAGAGACCCAGTACTTC. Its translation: CASSQDSGFQETQYF.